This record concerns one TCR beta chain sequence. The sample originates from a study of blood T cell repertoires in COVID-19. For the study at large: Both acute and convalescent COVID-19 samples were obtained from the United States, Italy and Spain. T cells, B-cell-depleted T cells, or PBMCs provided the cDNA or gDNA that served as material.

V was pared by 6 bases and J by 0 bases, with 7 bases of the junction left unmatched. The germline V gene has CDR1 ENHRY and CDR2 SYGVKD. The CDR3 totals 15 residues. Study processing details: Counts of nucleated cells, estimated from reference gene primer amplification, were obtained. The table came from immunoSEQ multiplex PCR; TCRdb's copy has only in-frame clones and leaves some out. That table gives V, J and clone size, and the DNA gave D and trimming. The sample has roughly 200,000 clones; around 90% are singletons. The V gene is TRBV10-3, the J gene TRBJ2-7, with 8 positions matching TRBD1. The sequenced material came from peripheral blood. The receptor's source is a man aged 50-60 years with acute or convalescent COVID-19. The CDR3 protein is CAISSGGLSSYEQYF. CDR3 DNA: TGTGCCATCAGCTCAGGGGGCCTAAGCTCCTACGAGCAGTACTTC.